The 6 T cell receptor beta chains listed next were all sequenced from one sample in a study of post-analysis software for immune sequencing data. Prepared TCR beta cDNA libraries contained unique molecular identifiers. TCRdb reanalysed the PCR reads using MiXCR and keeps one entry per CDR3 protein. Of approximately 360,000 distinct CDR3 sequences listed, less than 40% are singletons. Findings and caveats of the study: TRBV5-6, TRBV5-1 and TRBV20-1 belonged to a set of about five TRBV segments that were more frequent in patients than controls.

The antigens of these receptors remain unknown. The sequencing sample was made of blood. The source is a girl between 10 and 17 years old with multiple sclerosis.

The sample holds a few counts of this clonotype. The chain combines TRBV7-9 with TRBJ2-7, with D maybe TRBD1 (7 bases). V lost 0 bases to trimming and J lost 3 bases, with 18 bases between them. The germline V gene has CDR1 SEHNR and CDR2 FQNEAQ (reference sequence). This CDR3 has 17 residues. The CDR3 DNA follows: TGTGCCAGCAGCTTAGCGGGCAGGGGGGACCTCCGCTACGAGCAGTACTTC. Translation gives CASSLAGRGDLRYEQYF. Complete variable domain (other parts from reference TRBV7-9 and TRBJ2-7): DTGVSQNPRHKITKRGQNVTFRCDPISEHNRLYWYRQTLGQGPEFLTYFQNEAQLEKSRLLSDRFSAERPKGSFSTLEIQRTEQGDSAMYLCASSLAGRGDLRYEQYFGPGTRLTVT.

A few counts support this clonotype. The chain has TRBV27 and TRBJ2-7; D call uncertain. The V gene lost 5 bases and the J gene lost 4 bases, with 12 bases spanning the gap. CDR1 and CDR2 (germline): MNHEY, SMNVEV (reference sequence). This CDR3 region has 13 residues. CDR3 protein: CASSLIPLYEQYF. In nucleotides, the CDR3 is TGTGCCAGCAGTCTAATCCCCCTTTACGAGCAGTACTTC.

CDR3 residues: CASSTTVQYGYTF. The CDR3, as DNA: TGTGCCAGCAGTACAACAGTACAGTATGGCTACACCTTC. The gene calls are TRBV28 and TRBJ1-2; D gene uncertain. This CDR3 region has 13 residues. The ends were cut back, 5 bases at V and 5 bases at J, with 12 bases in the middle. CDR1 is MDHEN and CDR2 is SYDVKM in the germline V gene.

This clonotype has a handful of counts. The J gene is TRBJ1-5, the V gene TRBV27; TRBD1 matches 8 bases. Losses at the gene ends were 6 bases for V and 7 bases for J; bases not matched to a gene: 14. Germline-derived CDR1 and CDR2 are MNHEY and SMNVEV (reference sequence). The length of the CDR3 is 16 residues. The CDR3 sequence is CASSPLGQGPRQPQHF. The CDR3 bases are TGTGCCAGCAGCCCGTTAGGACAGGGCCCCCGACAGCCCCAGCATTTT.

The chain combines TRBV20-1 with TRBJ1-2; TRBD1 is a possible D gene (5 bases). Germline V gene lookup returns CDR1 DFQATT and CDR2 SNEGSKA (reference sequence). Trimming removed 6 bases at V and 4 bases at J, with 18 bases between. The CDR3 is 14 residues long. CDR3 sequence: CSASAGLNAYGYTF. The CDR3 DNA is TGCAGTGCGTCCGCGGGACTCAACGCCTATGGCTACACCTTC.

This clonotype was detected many times. The chain employs TRBV12-3 or TRBV12-4 and TRBJ1-1; D is ambiguous. V lost 4 bases and J lost 4, with 13 bases in between. This CDR3 spans 14 amino acids. This chain's CDR3 is CASSCFMTITEAFF. CDR3 DNA sequence: TGTGCCAGCAGTTGCTTCATGACGATCACTGAAGCTTTCTTT.